The TCR beta chain described here comes from a study of circulating CD8 cells and anti-PD-1 response in melanoma. Findings and caveats of the study: Peptide assays on expanded sorted subsets replaced tumor-based reactivity testing.

Germline V gene sequence: CDR1 LNHDA, CDR2 SQIVND (reference sequence). This CDR3 spans 15 amino acids. V lost 3 bases to trimming and J lost 2 bases, with 8 bases between them. TCR libraries were prepared from roughly 14 ng of total RNA with the QIAseq Immune Repertoire TCR panel. MiXCR, run by TCRdb on the reads, gives a single entry per CDR3 protein. The sample has almost 1,000 distinct CDR3 sequences; about a tenth are singletons. Live CD3+CD8+TCRalphabeta+ cells were sorted into four subsets by PD-1 and/or TIGIT. In its sample, this clonotype is medium-sized. Its antigen is unidentified. This TCR derives from a human donor with melanoma. The material was CD8+ T cells from PBMCs, obtained at baseline or after one month of anti-PD-1 therapy (not recorded which). V gene TRBV19 combines with J gene TRBJ1-6; D unresolved. The CDR3 DNA reads as TGTGCCAGTAGTATGGCTAGAGCCTATAATTCACCCCTCCACTTT. Protein sequence: CASSMARAYNSPLHF.